This is a list of T cell receptor beta chains from one sample in a study of blood T cell repertoires in COVID-19. TCRdb keeps only in-frame clones here, not all; method: immunoSEQ multiplex PCR. The table has over 200,000 clones, 88% seen once. Sample: peripheral blood. Source of these receptors: a woman aged 55-70 years with acute or convalescent COVID-19. Each CDR3 is given with its conserved first and last residue. A D gene is named only where the DNA matches it firmly. Size tells how often a clone was seen (once, few, many) or the class of an expanded clone, and some rows leave it out.

clone size	V gene	J gene	D gene	CDR3 protein	CDR3 DNA
-	TRBV11-3	TRBJ2-1	TRBD2	CASSFQRGNNNEQFF	TGTGCCAGCAGCTTCCAGCGGGGAAATAACAATGAGCAGTTCTTC
-	TRBV18	TRBJ1-1	-	CASSPQPNTEAFF	TGTGCCAGCTCACCACAGCCGAACACTGAAGCTTTCTTT
-	TRBV5-1	TRBJ1-2	TRBD1	CASSVTGTGGSGYTF	TGCGCCAGCAGCGTCACCGGGACAGGGGGGTCCGGCTACACCTTC
few	TRBV28	TRBJ1-1	-	CASSVARNTEAFF	TGTGCCAGCAGCGTTGCTAGAAACACTGAAGCTTTCTTT
few	TRBV27	TRBJ2-3	-	CASSLYPQGPSTDTQYF	TGTGCCAGCAGTTTATATCCCCAGGGCCCGAGCACAGATACGCAGTATTTT
-	TRBV4-1	TRBJ1-5	-	CASSQDAAGNQPQHF	TGCGCCAGCAGCCAAGATGCGGCAGGCAATCAGCCCCAGCATTTT
-	TRBV6-5	TRBJ2-3	TRBD2	CASSLGVAGDTQYF	TGTGCCAGCAGTCTCGGGGTAGCGGGAGATACGCAGTATTTT
-	TRBV18	TRBJ1-5	TRBD1	CASSRWDSNSNQPQHF	TGTGCCAGCTCACGATGGGACAGTAATAGCAATCAGCCCCAGCATTTT
-	TRBV7-2	TRBJ2-2	TRBD1	CASSSTGGRTGELFF	TGTGCCAGCAGCTCTACAGGGGGCCGCACCGGGGAGCTGTTTTTT
-	TRBV7-2	TRBJ2-7	TRBD1	CASSLTPGQSSYEQYF	TGTGCCAGCAGCTTAACCCCGGGACAGAGCTCCTACGAGCAGTACTTC
-	TRBV13	TRBJ2-3	-	CASSLGLAADTQYF	TGTGCCAGCAGCTTAGGACTAGCCGCAGATACGCAGTATTTT
-	TRBV9	TRBJ2-2	TRBD2	CASSVGSAGGSTGELFF	TGTGCCAGCAGCGTAGGGTCCGCGGGAGGATCCACCGGGGAGCTGTTTTTT
-	TRBV5-1	TRBJ1-1	TRBD1	CASSRGTAPEAFF	TGCGCCAGCAGCCGGGGGACAGCCCCTGAAGCTTTCTTT
-	TRBV7-2	TRBJ2-7	TRBD2	CASSPTSGGRRPYEQYF	TGTGCCAGCAGCCCGACTAGCGGGGGAAGGCGGCCCTACGAGCAGTACTTC